This T cell receptor (beta chain) derives from a study of blood T cell repertoires in COVID-19. Study-level information: Acute and convalescent COVID-19 samples came from the United States, Italy and Spain. Sample material is recorded as cDNA or gDNA derived from T cells, B-cell-depleted T cells, or PBMCs.

Sequencing used immunoSEQ multiplex PCR; TCRdb keeps in-frame clones, though not all of them. Of fewer than 200,000 clones in the sample, approximately 89% were seen once. V was pared by 5 bases and J by 4 bases, with 5 bases of the junction left unmatched. The germline V gene has CDR1 MNHEY and CDR2 SVGEGT. The CDR3 length is 14 residues. This sequence was found in a woman aged 55 to 70 with acute or convalescent COVID-19. Material: peripheral blood. The chain recombines TRBV6-2 or TRBV6-3 with TRBJ1-5; TRBD1 matches 7 bases. CDR3 protein: CASSQGGRNQPQHF. For the CDR3, the DNA is TGTGCCAGCAGTCAGGGGGGAAGGAATCAGCCCCAGCATTTT.